This T cell receptor (beta chain) was captured by sequencing in a study of spatial heterogeneity in lung cancer (dated by TCRdb to about 2019). The study in broad terms: More beta-chain than alpha-chain transcripts were consistently detected, likely reflecting higher beta-chain transcript abundance. In the raw uncorrected reads, each unique combination of TCR and UMI appeared more than ten times on average. TCR alpha and beta repertoires were quantitatively compared across multiple tumor regions, matched nontumor lung and blood in non-small cell lung cancer. TCR repertoire features were related to nonsynonymous mutation counts determined by whole-exome sequencing of tumor tissue. At surgery, both alpha and beta chains were TCR-sequenced in 200 to 250 tumor regions, approximately 64 matched nontumor lung samples and some 60 PBMC samples.

The time point label of this sample denotes: sample taken at primary tumor resection. Donors were 72 patients with early-stage, untreated non-small cell lung cancer from the lung TRACERx cohort. For TCR sequencing, whole RNA was extracted from tumor and nontumor lung tissue, or from cryopreserved PBMC samples, and no cell sorting was done. Only patients with enough RNA available from two or more tumor regions were chosen for TCR sequencing. Note on this clonotype: No antigen is known for it. Base-call qualities are not available, and no considerably larger clone is one nucleotide away.

The receptor library was made with 5' RACE. Instrument used: NextSeq 500. To allow correction of PCR and sequencing errors, the TCR library protocol tagged every TCR cDNA molecule with a unique molecular identifier. The authors' analysis ran thus. TCR identification, UMI-based error correction and CDR3 extraction were performed with Decombinator tools. Expanded TCRs were defined as those above a frequency of 2 per 1,000, corresponding to the top 1% of the tumor frequency distribution. Renyi diversity was computed with the R vegan package after each repertoire had been subsampled 100 times to 5,000 TCRs. CDR3 similarity networks were built from amino acid triplet string-kernel similarity, with CDR3s being connected when pairwise similarity was above 0.82. The public reads were reanalyzed by TCRdb: fastp trimming at Q25, MiXCR alignment, in-frame beta chains only. Rows are unified per CDR3 protein, each entry keeping the most common DNA and genes. The V and J calls and clone size are TCRdb's, not the authors'. Counted in this sample were about 92,000 distinct CDR3 sequences; roughly 12% of them appeared once. Jointly, the top ten make up roughly 39% of the sample.

The research as a whole found: Ubiquitous expanded tumor TCRs were found in blood more often at tumor resection than at routine follow-up. Confirming at a functional level the hypothesis that regional TCRs recognize regional mutations was considered to require additional single-cell paired TCR alpha and beta sequencing.

The CDR3, cysteine through phenylalanine, is 16 amino acids long. Solely the CDR3 DNA is kept, with 48 bases framed from the first base. The source material was PBMCs, sampled at surgery. The rearranged segments are TRBV21-1 and TRBJ1-6; the DNA was not compared with TRBD1, the D call given in the table. TRBV21-1 is termed a pseudogene. This receptor was identified in a male donor with early-stage non-small cell lung cancer. The CDR3 corresponds to CASSRGQGTVDSPLHF. The DNA sequence is as follows: TGTGCCAGCAGCAGAGGACAGGGGACCGTAGATTCACCCCTCCACTTT.